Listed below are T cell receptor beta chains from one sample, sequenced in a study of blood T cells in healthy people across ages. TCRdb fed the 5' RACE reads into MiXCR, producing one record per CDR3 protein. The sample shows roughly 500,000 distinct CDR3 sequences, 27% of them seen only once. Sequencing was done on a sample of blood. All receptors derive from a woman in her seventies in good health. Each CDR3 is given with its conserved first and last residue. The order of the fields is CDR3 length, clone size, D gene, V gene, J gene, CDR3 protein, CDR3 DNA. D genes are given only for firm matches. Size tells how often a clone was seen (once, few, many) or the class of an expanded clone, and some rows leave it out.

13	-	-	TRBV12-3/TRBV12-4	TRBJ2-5	CASLRAGGETQYF	TGTGCCAGCCTTAGGGCCGGGGGAGAGACCCAGTACTTC
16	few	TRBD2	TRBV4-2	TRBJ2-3	CASSPGLAGGQDTQYF	TGTGCCAGCAGCCCGGGACTAGCGGGGGGCCAAGATACGCAGTATTTT
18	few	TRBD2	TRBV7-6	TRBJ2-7	CASSPGLAGGFSSYEQYF	TGTGCCAGCAGCCCGGGACTAGCGGGGGGTTTTAGCTCCTACGAGCAGTACTTC
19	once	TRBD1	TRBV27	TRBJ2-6	CASSHRYGTGGSGANVLTF	TGTGCCAGCAGCCATAGATACGGGACAGGGGGCTCTGGGGCCAACGTCCTGACTTTC
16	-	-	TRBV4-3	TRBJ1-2	CASSQVIGGDKGGYTF	TGCGCCAGCAGCCAAGTGATAGGGGGAGATAAAGGTGGCTACACCTTC
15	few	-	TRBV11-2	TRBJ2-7	CASSFEVGGGYEQYF	TGTGCCAGCAGCTTTGAGGTTGGTGGGGGCTACGAGCAGTACTTC
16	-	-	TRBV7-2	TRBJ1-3	CASSFYGGSSGNTIYF	TGTGCCAGCAGCTTCTACGGAGGGAGCTCTGGAAACACCATATATTTT
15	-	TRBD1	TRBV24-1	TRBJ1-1	CATSDARTGNTEAFF	TGTGCCACCAGTGATGCCCGGACAGGGAACACTGAAGCTTTCTTT
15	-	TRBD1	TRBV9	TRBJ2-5	CASSVQTGAGETQYF	TGTGCCAGCAGCGTACAGACAGGGGCGGGGGAGACCCAGTACTTC
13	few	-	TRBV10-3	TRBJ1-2	CAIRFSDSQGYTF	TGTGCCATCAGATTTTCGGACAGCCAGGGCTACACCTTC
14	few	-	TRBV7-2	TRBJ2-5	CASSLGEAGETQYF	TGTGCCAGCAGCTTAGGGGAGGCGGGGGAGACCCAGTACTTC
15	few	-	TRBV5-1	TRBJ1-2	CASSPVGQINYGYTF	TGCGCCAGCAGCCCGGTAGGGCAAATTAACTATGGCTACACCTTC
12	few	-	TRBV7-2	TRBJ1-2	CASSSYRDGYTF	TGTGCCAGCAGTTCGTACAGGGACGGCTACACCTTC
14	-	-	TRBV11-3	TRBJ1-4	CASSLPGAVEKLFF	TGTGCCAGCAGCTTACCGGGGGCAGTCGAAAAACTGTTTTTT
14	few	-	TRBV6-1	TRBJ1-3	CASSEALSGNTIYF	TGTGCCAGCAGTGAAGCCCTTTCTGGAAACACCATATATTTT
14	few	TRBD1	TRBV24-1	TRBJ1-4	CATRSRGLCEKLFF	TGTGCCACCAGGAGCAGGGGGCTCTGCGAAAAACTGTTTTTT
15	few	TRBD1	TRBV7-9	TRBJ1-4	CASRSPGTGTEKLFF	TGTGCCAGCAGGAGTCCCGGGACAGGGACCGAAAAACTGTTTTTT
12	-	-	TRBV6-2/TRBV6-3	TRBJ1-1	CASSYDGRRVFF	TGTGCCAGCAGTTACGACGGCAGGAGGGTTTTCTTT
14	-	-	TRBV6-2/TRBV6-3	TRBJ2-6	CASRPSSGANVLTF	TGTGCCAGTCGACCGTCCTCTGGGGCCAACGTCCTGACTTTC
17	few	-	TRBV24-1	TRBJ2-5	CATSDLIGHEGGETQYF	TGTGCCACCAGTGATTTGATAGGCCACGAAGGGGGAGAGACCCAGTACTTC
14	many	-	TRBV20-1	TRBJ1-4	CSASLGGTNEKLFF	TGCAGTGCTAGTCTGGGGGGCACTAATGAAAAACTGTTTTTT
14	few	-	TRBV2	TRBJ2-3	CASSRTGPQDTQYF	TGTGCCAGCAGTAGAACAGGGCCACAAGATACGCAGTATTTT
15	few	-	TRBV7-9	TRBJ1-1	CASRPRGSGDTEAFF	TGTGCCAGCAGGCCCAGGGGATCGGGGGACACTGAAGCTTTCTTT
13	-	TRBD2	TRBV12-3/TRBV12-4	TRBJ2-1	CASSLGGGSTQFF	TGTGCCAGCAGTTTAGGGGGGGGGTCAACGCAGTTCTTC
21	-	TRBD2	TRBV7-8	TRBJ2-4	CASSLANLASGGHLAKNIQYF	TGTGCCAGCAGCTTAGCGAATTTAGCTAGCGGGGGCCACCTAGCCAAAAACATTCAGTACTTC
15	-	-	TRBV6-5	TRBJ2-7	CASSYGSGSLYEQYF	TGTGCCAGCAGCTATGGGTCCGGCAGTCTCTACGAGCAGTACTTC
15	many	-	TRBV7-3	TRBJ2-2	CASSLSRDGTGELFF	TGTGCCAGCAGCTTGTCCAGGGACGGCACCGGGGAGCTGTTTTTT
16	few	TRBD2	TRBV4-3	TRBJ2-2	CASSQRTSGGAGELFF	TGCGCCAGCAGCCAGAGGACTAGCGGGGGAGCCGGGGAGCTGTTTTTT
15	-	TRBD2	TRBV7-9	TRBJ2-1	CASSSWTSGGGEQFF	TGTGCCAGCAGCTCCTGGACTAGCGGGGGGGGTGAGCAGTTCTTC
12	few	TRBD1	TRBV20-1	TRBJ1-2	CSASRTGGGYTF	TGCAGTGCTTCCCGGACAGGTGGTGGCTACACCTTC
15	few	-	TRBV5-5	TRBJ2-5	CASSFSTGIQETQYF	TGTGCCAGCAGCTTTTCCACGGGTATTCAAGAGACCCAGTACTTC
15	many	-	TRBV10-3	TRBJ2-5	CAISEGRGARETQYF	TGTGCCATCAGTGAAGGCCGAGGGGCACGGGAGACCCAGTACTTC
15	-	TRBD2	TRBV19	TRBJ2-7	CASSQTESGGQEQYF	TGTGCCAGTAGCCAGACGGAAAGCGGGGGGCAGGAGCAGTACTTC
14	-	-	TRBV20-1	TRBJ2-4	CSARDSLAKNIQYF	TGCAGTGCTAGGGACAGTCTAGCCAAAAACATTCAGTACTTC
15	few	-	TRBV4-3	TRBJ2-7	CASSQAPGLGNEQYF	TGCGCCAGCAGCCAAGCTCCAGGGCTGGGGAACGAGCAGTACTTC
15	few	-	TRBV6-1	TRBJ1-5	CASKRQRSNGQPQHF	TGTGCCAGCAAGAGACAGAGATCGAATGGTCAGCCCCAGCATTTT
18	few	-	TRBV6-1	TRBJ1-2	CASSRESPPIYLNYGYTF	TGTGCCAGCAGCCGTGAGTCCCCACCGATTTACCTGAACTATGGCTACACCTTC
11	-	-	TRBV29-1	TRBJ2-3	CSVGNTDTQYF	TGCAGCGTTGGTAACACAGATACGCAGTATTTT
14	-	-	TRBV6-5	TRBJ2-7	CTSSLKPRGYEQYF	TGTACCAGCAGTTTGAAACCCCGAGGTTACGAGCAGTACTTC
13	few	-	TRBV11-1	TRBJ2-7	CASNRDPGQEQYF	TGTGCCAGCAACCGGGACCCCGGCCAGGAGCAGTACTTC
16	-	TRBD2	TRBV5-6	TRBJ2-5	CASSFAGLASMETQYF	TGTGCCAGCAGCTTCGCCGGACTAGCCTCAATGGAGACCCAGTACTTC
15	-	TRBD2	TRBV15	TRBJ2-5	CATTSGGEIWKTQYF	TGTGCCACCACGTCCGGGGGGGAGATATGGAAGACCCAGTACTTC
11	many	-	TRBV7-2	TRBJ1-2	CASSFMRGYTF	TGTGCCAGCAGCTTTATGAGGGGCTACACCTTC
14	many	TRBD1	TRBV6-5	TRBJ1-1	CASSDRGPDTEAFF	TGTGCCAGCAGTGACAGGGGGCCGGACACTGAAGCTTTCTTT
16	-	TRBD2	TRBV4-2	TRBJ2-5	CASSQDTGGAQETQYF	TGTGCCAGCAGCCAAGACACGGGGGGGGCCCAAGAGACCCAGTACTTC
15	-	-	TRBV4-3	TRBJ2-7	CASSQGRGSSYEQYF	TGCGCCAGCAGCCAAGGGCGTGGGAGCTCCTACGAGCAGTACTTC
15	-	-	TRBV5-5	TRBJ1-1	CASSFQVGTNTEAFF	TGTGCCAGCAGCTTTCAAGTCGGGACTAACACTGAAGCTTTCTTT
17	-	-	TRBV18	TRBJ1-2	CASSQGYAGRNNYGYTF	TGTGCCAGCTCACAAGGGTACGCGGGACGGAACAACTATGGCTACACCTTC
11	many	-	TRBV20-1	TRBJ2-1	CSATGGYEQFF	TGCAGTGCAACCGGGGGTTATGAGCAGTTCTTC
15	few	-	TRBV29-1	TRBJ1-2	CSVEAQHSGRGGYTF	TGCAGCGTTGAAGCTCAACACTCAGGGAGAGGCGGCTACACCTTC